Here is one TCR beta chain with its context. This specimen belongs to a study of cytomegalovirus exposure and HLA in healthy donors. V was trimmed by 2 bases and J by 5 bases, leaving 15 bases between them. CDR3 length: 14 amino acids. The V gene's germline CDR1 is GTSNPN and CDR2 SVGIG (reference sequence). 60 Vbeta and 13 Jbeta primers were used in PCR. The repertoire was sequenced with immunoSEQ multiplex PCR; TCRdb's copy has only in-frame clones and lacks some. Here the sample spans tens of thousands of clones, about 73% being singletons. What was sequenced was PBMCs. The chain recombines TRBV30 with TRBJ1-2; D gene unclear. The sequence came from a woman aged 25-40 years in good health and CMV-seronegative. The CDR3 is CAWSQDFGPYGYTF. In nucleotides, the CDR3 is TGTGCCTGGAGTCAGGACTTTGGGCCTTATGGCTACACCTTC.